The T cell receptor (beta chain) under discussion was sequenced for a study of OX40 agonist ivuxolimab in advanced cancers. Study context: Clinicians treated patients with ivuxolimab, an agonistic anti-OX40 (CD134) antibody. Study-level findings and limits: In general, CD8+ T cells held more expanded clones than CD4+ did, on average.

Peripheral blood came from all dose cohorts at three timepoints. Sequencing used immunoSEQ multiplex PCR; TCRdb keeps in-frame clones, though not all of them. The table has 25,000 to 35,000 clones, roughly 92% seen once; the top ten hold less than 9.5%. Deletions cut 6 bases from V and 4 bases from J, with 12 bases between. The CDR3 extends over 13 amino acids. CDR1 MGHRA and CDR2 YSYEKL come from the germline V gene. A word on this clone: The antigen is undetermined.

The chain links TRBV4-1 to TRBJ1-2; maybe TRBD1 (6 bases). This receptor was identified in an adult with an advanced solid tumor such as melanoma, head and neck, liver or kidney cancer. Sequencing used CD4+ or CD8+ T cells sorted from blood, obtained in a trial of the OX40 agonist ivuxolimab. CDR3 residues: CASRPRGGYGYTF. CDR3 nucleotides: TGCGCCAGCAGACCCAGGGGAGGCTATGGCTACACCTTC.